These 20 T cell receptor beta chains were sequenced from one sample in a study of siplizumab effects on memory and regulatory T cells. Clones were sequenced by immunoSEQ multiplex PCR, and TCRdb holds only the in-frame ones, with some missing. The sample yields about 64,000 clones, roughly 97% seen once. Source material: naive CD8+ T cells sorted from blood. These TCRs come from a human donor in good health.

The chain joins TRBV19 to TRBJ1-5; 9 nucleotides line up with TRBD1. This CDR3 has 15 residues. Germline CDR1 LNHDA, CDR2 SQIVND (reference sequence). The junction had 2 bases not matched to a gene; V was cut back by 5 bases and J by 0 bases. CDR3 in DNA: TGTGCCAGTAGTGGGACAGGGAATAGCAATCAGCCCCAGCATTTT. Protein sequence: CASSGTGNSNQPQHF.

The chain uses TRBV4-1 and TRBJ1-1; TRBD1 might be the D (5 bases). V lost 1 base, J lost 4 bases, and 13 bases lay in between. The CDR3 consists of 15 residues. Germline V gene data show CDR1 as MGHRA and CDR2 as YSYEKL. DNA of the CDR3: TGCGCCAGCAGCCAAGGCTGGGACGGGAGCACTGAAGCTTTCTTT. This gives the protein CASSQGWDGSTEAFF.

The chain combines TRBV30 with TRBJ1-2; weak D call: TRBD1 (5 bases). The CDR3 contains 13 residues. The germline V gene has CDR1 GTSNPN and CDR2 SVGIG (reference sequence). Deletions cut 4 bases from V and 4 bases from J, with 13 bases between. CDR3 DNA: TGTGCCTGGACCGGGGGAAATAGCTATGGCTACACCTTC. Its protein is CAWTGGNSYGYTF. Full variable domain (missing parts from reference TRBV30 and TRBJ1-2): SQTIHQWPATLVQPVGSPLSLECTVEGTSNPNLYWYRQAAGRGLQLLFYSVGIGQISSEVPQNLSASRPQDRQFILSSKKLLLSDSGFYLCAWTGGNSYGYTFGSGTRLTVV.

The chain is built from TRBV6-5 and TRBJ1-1; no reliable D call. The V gene's germline CDR1 is MNHEY and CDR2 SVGAGI. The CDR3 is 14 residues long. Deletions cut 2 bases from V and 3 bases from J, with 10 bases between. CDR3 region: CASSYGLSDTEAFF. DNA for the CDR3: TGTGCCAGCAGTTACGGGCTGTCAGACACTGAAGCTTTCTTT.

The chain employs TRBV7-3 and TRBJ1-5; tentatively, D is TRBD1 (5 bases). Germline assignment: CDR1 SGHTA and CDR2 FQGTGA. The CDR3 covers 13 residues. V was trimmed by 5 bases and J by 4 bases, leaving 9 bases between them. The CDR3 DNA reads TGTGCCAGCAGCCCGGGGGGGAATCAGCCCCAGCATTTT. Protein sequence: CASSPGGNQPQHF.

This rearrangement joins TRBV2 to TRBJ2-3; 8 nucleotides agree with TRBD1. Germline V CDR1 and CDR2: SNHLY, FYNNEI. The junction had 7 bases not matched to a gene; V was cut back by 11 bases and J by 0 bases. This CDR3 contains 14 residues. CDR3 loop: CAVLSGGSTDTQYF. CDR3 coding DNA: TGTGCCGTACTTTCAGGGGGCAGCACAGATACGCAGTATTTT. Full variable domain (remainder filled in from reference TRBV2 and TRBJ2-3): EPEVTQTPSHQVTQMGQEVILRCVPISNHLYFYWYRQILGQKVEFLVSFYNNEISEKSEIFDDQFSVERPDGSNFTLKIRSTKLEDSAMYFCAVLSGGSTDTQYFGPGTRLTVL.

The chain is built from TRBV6-1 and TRBJ1-1; D is uncertain. CDR1 MNHNS and CDR2 SASEGT come from the germline V gene. The CDR3 loop spans 13 amino acids. Deletions cut 1 base from V and 4 bases from J, with 7 bases between. The CDR3: CASSEGVGTEAFF. The CDR3 DNA follows: TGTGCCAGCAGTGAAGGGGTGGGCACTGAAGCTTTCTTT.

The chain carries TRBV27 and TRBJ1-5; D is ambiguous. Germline CDR1 is MNHEY and CDR2 is SMNVEV (reference sequence). The CDR3 contains 15 residues. Trimming removed 5 bases from V and 1 base from J, with 12 bases in between. DNA of the CDR3: TGTGCCAGCAGTGCCACCGGTTCCAGCAATCAGCCCCAGCATTTT. Residues: CASSATGSSNQPQHF.

The CDR3, as DNA: TGTGCCAGCAGCCGCGACGGGTGGGAGGTTTTATCCTACAATGAGCAGTTCTTC. Translation: CASSRDGWEVLSYNEQFF. The J gene is TRBJ2-1, the V gene TRBV5-6, with D perhaps TRBD2 (6 bases). The length of the CDR3 is 18 residues. V shed 4 bases and J shed 1 base, with 21 bases lying between them. Germline-derived CDR1 and CDR2 are SGHDT and YYEEEE.

This chain links TRBV7-9 with TRBJ1-1, with D tentatively TRBD1 (5 bases). Germline V gives CDR1 SEHNR, CDR2 FQNEAQ (reference sequence). The V gene lost 5 bases and the J gene lost 4 bases, with 17 bases spanning the gap. This CDR3 contains 15 residues. The CDR3 spells CASSPRGGGPTEAFF. As DNA, the CDR3 is TGTGCCAGCAGCCCGAGGGGCGGGGGTCCCACTGAAGCTTTCTTT.

V is TRBV7-6 and J is TRBJ2-3, with 7 bases matching TRBD2. The germline gives CDR1 SGHVS, CDR2 FNYEAQ. V lost 3 bases to trimming and J lost 2 bases; unmatched junction nucleotides: 5. The CDR3 has 15 residues. The CDR3 DNA reads TGTGCCAGCAGCTTGAGTGGGGGGGACACAGATACGCAGTATTTT. Protein sequence: CASSLSGGDTDTQYF.

V and J are TRBV5-6 and TRBJ2-7, with 9 nucleotides matching TRBD1. The CDR3 is 16 residues long. The V gene end was trimmed by 0 bases and the J gene end by 6 bases; junction bases not matched to a gene: 10. Germline values: CDR1 SGHDT, CDR2 YYEEEE. This CDR3 reads CASSLELRTGVIEQYF. As DNA, the CDR3 is TGTGCCAGCAGCTTGGAGCTTAGGACAGGGGTTATCGAGCAGTACTTC.

This clone was counted once. The gene calls are TRBV7-6 and TRBJ2-4; D tentatively fits TRBD1 or TRBD2 (6 bases each). The CDR3 totals 16 residues. Germline V gives CDR1 SGHVS, CDR2 FNYEAQ. Trimming pared 3 bases from V and 1 base from J, leaving 13 bases between. The CDR3 spells CASSLDYTGAKNIQYF. The DNA of the CDR3 is TGTGCCAGCAGCTTGGACTATACAGGGGCCAAAAACATTCAGTACTTC.

This sequence joins TRBV13 and TRBJ1-1, with 9 bases lining up with TRBD1. CDR3 size: 18 residues. Germline V CDR1 and CDR2: PRHDT, FYEKMQ (reference sequence). Trimming cost V 0 bases and J 0 bases; bases outside gene matches: 8. CDR3 bases: TGTGCCAGCAGCTTAGGCGGGACAGGGCAGCTGCTGAACACTGAAGCTTTCTTT. Translated, it gives CASSLGGTGQLLNTEAFF.

The chain combines TRBV27 with TRBJ2-7; 8 positions agree with TRBD2. Germline V CDR1 and CDR2: MNHEY, SMNVEV (reference sequence). The CDR3 has 14 residues. The junction had 7 bases not matched to a gene; V was cut back by 6 bases and J by 3 bases. The chain's CDR3 is CASSPGTSFYEQYF. DNA for the CDR3: TGTGCCAGCAGCCCGGGGACTAGTTTCTACGAGCAGTACTTC.

The chain couples TRBV9 to TRBJ2-5; 10 bases match TRBD2. Losses at the gene ends were 0 bases for V and 4 bases for J; bases not matched to a gene: 3. Germline CDR1 reads SGDLS; CDR2 reads YYNGEE. The CDR3 is 15 amino acids. The CDR3 is CASSVEASGGETQYF. The CDR3 DNA is TGTGCCAGCAGCGTAGAAGCTAGCGGGGGAGAGACCCAGTACTTC.

The V gene is TRBV5-1, the J gene TRBJ1-1, with 8 bases fitting TRBD1. Germline CDR1 SGHRS, CDR2 YFSETQ. The CDR3 is made up of 14 amino acids. With V trimmed by 2 bases and J by 5 bases, 5 bases remained unmatched. The CDR3 loop reads CASSLGQGWTEAFF. In DNA form, the CDR3 reads TGCGCCAGCAGCTTAGGACAGGGTTGGACTGAAGCTTTCTTT.

This clone showed up just a few times. The V and J genes are TRBV5-1 and TRBJ2-1; D might be TRBD1 (7 bases). Trimming stripped 5 bases from V and 3 bases from J, with 12 bases between. CDR1 and CDR2 from the germline V gene are SGHRS and YFSETQ. The CDR3 loop spans 14 amino acids. The CDR3 DNA sequence: TGCGCCAGCAGGGAGGGGGCGGGCTACAATGAGCAGTTCTTC. Protein sequence: CASREGAGYNEQFF.

The chain couples TRBV11-2 to TRBJ1-1; the D is unclear. Germline CDR1 SGHAT, CDR2 FQNNGV. CDR3 size: 14 residues. The V end was cut by 4 bases, the J end by 4 bases, with 13 bases between. CDR3 in amino acids: CASSSPDRGTEAFF. CDR3 DNA: TGTGCCAGCAGCTCTCCGGACCGTGGCACTGAAGCTTTCTTT.

The CDR3 loop reads CASSLGPSGYEQYF. CDR3 bases: TGTGCCAGCAGCTTAGGTCCCAGCGGGTACGAGCAGTACTTC. V and J are TRBV13 and TRBJ2-7; tentative D call: TRBD2 (6 bases). The CDR3 sequence is 14 residues long. The germline V gene encodes CDR1 PRHDT and CDR2 FYEKMQ (reference sequence). V lost 0 bases, J lost 4 bases, and 10 bases lay in between.